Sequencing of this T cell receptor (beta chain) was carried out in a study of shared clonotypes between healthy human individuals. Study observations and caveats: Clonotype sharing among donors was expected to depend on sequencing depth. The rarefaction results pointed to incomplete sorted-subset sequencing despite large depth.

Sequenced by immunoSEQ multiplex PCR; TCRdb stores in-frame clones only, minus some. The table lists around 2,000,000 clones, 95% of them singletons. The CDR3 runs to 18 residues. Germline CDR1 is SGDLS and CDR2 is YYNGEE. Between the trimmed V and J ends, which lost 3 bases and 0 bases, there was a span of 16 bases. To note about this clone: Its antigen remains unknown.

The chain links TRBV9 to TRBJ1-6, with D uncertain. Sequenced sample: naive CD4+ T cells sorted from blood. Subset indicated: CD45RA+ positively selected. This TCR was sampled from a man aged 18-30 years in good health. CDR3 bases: TGTGCCAGCAGCGGAGGAGGACGTATGATCTCCTATAATTCACCCCTCCACTTT. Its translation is CASSGGGRMISYNSPLHF.